What follows are 32 T cell receptor beta chains derived from one specimen sequenced in a study of CXCR3-negative and CXCR3-positive naive CD8 T cells. Preparation of TRB cDNA libraries relied on 5' RACE carrying UMI labels. TCRdb re-called the 5' RACE reads, yielding one record per CDR3 amino acid sequence without DNA. The sample table includes approximately 60,000 distinct CDR3 sequences. Sequencing used memory CD8+ T cells from blood. Receptor source: a human donor in good health. Some clones in this sample may be carry-over from other donors' samples.

J is TRBJ2-7 and V is TRBV29-1; TCRdb names TRBD2, which stays unverified in the absence of DNA. Germline V gene sequence: CDR1 SQVTM, CDR2 ANQGSEA. The CDR3 spans 14 residues. CDR3 protein: CSVEDWEGGIEQYF.

The chain couples TRBV7-9 to TRBJ2-7; TCRdb's assignment of TRBD1 cannot be checked, as there is no DNA. CDR3 size: 13 residues. Germline V CDR1 and CDR2: SEHNR, FQNEAQ (reference sequence). The CDR3 sequence is CASSLRESGEQYF.

The chain is built from TRBV7-9 and TRBJ2-2; TCRdb's D call, TRBD2, is unchecked because there is no DNA. CDR1 and CDR2 (germline): SEHNR, FQNEAQ (reference sequence). CDR3 size: 17 residues. The CDR3 protein is CASSLDKGTHNTGELFF.

This rearrangement joins TRBV29-1 to TRBJ1-2; without DNA, the TCRdb call of TRBD1 cannot be checked. Germline CDR1 and CDR2: SQVTM and ANQGSEA. The CDR3 is 12 residues long. CDR3 sequence: CSVPGGMDGYTF.

The CDR3 sequence is CASSRTSGPYNEQFF. The chain is built from TRBV5-4 and TRBJ2-1; as DNA is missing, the TRBD2 call by TCRdb cannot be tested. CDR3 length: 15 residues. Germline lookup yields CDR1 SGHNT and CDR2 YYREEE (reference sequence).

The rearrangement uses TRBV27 and TRBJ1-5; the TRBD1 assignment by TCRdb is unverifiable without DNA. This CDR3 has 13 residues. Germline V gene lookup returns CDR1 MNHEY and CDR2 SMNVEV (reference sequence). CDR3 in amino acids: CASSLDSSQPQHF.

The J gene is TRBJ2-1, the V gene TRBV4-2; TCRdb picks TRBD2, but there is no DNA to check that call. The germline V gene has CDR1 LGHNA and CDR2 YNFKEQ. The CDR3 runs to 14 residues. The CDR3 sequence: CASSPWTSVDEQFF.

V and J are TRBV7-9 and TRBJ2-7. CDR3 length: 13 amino acids. Germline V gene lookup returns CDR1 SEHNR and CDR2 FQNEAQ (reference sequence). The CDR3 spells CASSSTRIYEQYF.

The J gene is TRBJ2-3, the V gene TRBV7-2; no DNA is available, so the TRBD1 call from TCRdb remains unchecked. Germline lookup yields CDR1 SGHTA and CDR2 FQGNSA. There are 13 residues in the CDR3. CDR3 sequence: CASSPGAWYTQYF.

The V gene is TRBV29-1, the J gene TRBJ1-1. This CDR3 is built from 12 residues. CDR1 and CDR2 from the germline V gene are SQVTM and ANQGSEA. CDR3 residues: CSVDGQNTEAFF. The full variable domain, rest sourced from reference TRBV29-1 and TRBJ1-1, is SAVISQKPSRDICQRGTSLTIQCQVDSQVTMMFWYRQQPGQSLTLIATANQGSEATYESGFVIDKFPISRPNLTFSTLTVSNMSPEDSSIYLCSVDGQNTEAFFGQGTRLTVV.

The chain links TRBV4-1 to TRBJ1-2. This CDR3 has 12 residues. Germline-derived CDR1 and CDR2 are MGHRA and YSYEKL. CDR3 region: CASSHRSYGYTF.

The rearrangement uses TRBV7-6 and TRBJ2-1; TCRdb gives TRBD1 as the D gene, but with no DNA this cannot be confirmed. CDR1 and CDR2 from the germline V gene are SGHVS and FNYEAQ. CDR3 length equals 14 residues. CDR3 protein: CASSLGTGGNEQFF.

V is TRBV21-1 and J is TRBJ2-3; the D call from TCRdb, TRBD2, cannot be confirmed without DNA. TRBV21-1 is labeled a pseudogene. CDR3 size: 16 residues. CDR3 region: CASSKPADTSTDTQYF.

V and J are TRBV29-1 and TRBJ2-7. The CDR3 is 11 residues long. Germline V lookup: CDR1 SQVTM, CDR2 ANQGSEA. This CDR3 is CSVLIQDQQYF.

This chain connects TRBV7-2 to TRBJ2-3; TCRdb selects TRBD1, and the lack of DNA leaves this call unchecked. The CDR3 length is 16 residues. Germline-derived CDR1 and CDR2 are SGHTA and FQGNSA. The CDR3 reads CASSSSGIGDTDTQYF. Looking up the rest from reference TRBV7-2 and TRBJ2-3 gives the full variable domain: GAGVSQSPSNKVTEKGKDVELRCDPISGHTALYWYRQSLGQGLEFLIYFQGNSAPDKSGLPSDRFSAERTGGSVSTLTIQRTQQEDSAVYLCASSSSGIGDTDTQYFGPGTRLTVL.

The rearrangement links TRBV20-1 to TRBJ2-1; TCRdb names TRBD1, which stays unverified in the absence of DNA. The length of the CDR3 is 14 residues. Germline-derived CDR1 and CDR2 are DFQATT and SNEGSKA (reference sequence). The CDR3 is CSATIGGDYNEQFF.

The chain joins TRBV7-9 to TRBJ2-1; TCRdb picks TRBD2, but there is no DNA to check that call. CDR3 length: 17 amino acids. Germline V gives CDR1 SEHNR, CDR2 FQNEAQ (reference sequence). The CDR3 spells CASSLPGASGTYNEQFF. Combining the CDR3 with reference TRBV7-9 and TRBJ2-1 gives the whole variable domain DTGVSQNPRHKITKRGQNVTFRCDPISEHNRLYWYRQTLGQGPEFLTYFQNEAQLEKSRLLSDRFSAERPKGSFSTLEIQRTEQGDSAMYLCASSLPGASGTYNEQFFGPGTRLTVL.

This chain joins TRBV5-1 and TRBJ2-7. This CDR3 is built from 14 residues. The V gene's germline CDR1 is SGHRS and CDR2 YFSETQ. CDR3 protein: CASSLEIGAYEQYF.

The chain recombines TRBV27 with TRBJ1-5; the D gene TCRdb calls, TRBD1, cannot be checked with no DNA. The CDR3 extends over 18 amino acids. Germline CDR1 and CDR2: MNHEY and SMNVEV (reference sequence). The CDR3 protein is CASSLSGVGQYSNQPQHF.

CDR3 sequence reads: CASSPGGSQPQHF. This chain connects TRBV7-6 to TRBJ1-5; the TCRdb call, TRBD1, lacks DNA for checking. The CDR3 runs to 13 residues. Germline assignment: CDR1 SGHVS and CDR2 FNYEAQ. Using reference TRBV7-6 and TRBJ1-5 for the parts outside the CDR3, the full variable domain is GAGVSQSPRYKVTKRGQDVALRCDPISGHVSLYWYRQALGQGPEFLTYFNYEAQQDKSGLPNDRFSAERPEGSISTLTIQRTEQRDSAMYRCASSPGGSQPQHFGDGTRLSIL.

CDR3 loop: CASSPPTGYNEQFF. The chain joins TRBV9 to TRBJ2-1; without DNA, the TCRdb call of TRBD1 cannot be checked. The CDR3 covers 14 residues. Germline assignment: CDR1 SGDLS and CDR2 YYNGEE.

The V gene is TRBV7-3, the J gene TRBJ2-2. CDR3 length: 12 residues. Germline V gene data show CDR1 as SGHTA and CDR2 as FQGTGA. The CDR3 protein is CASSYRSGELFF.

The CDR3 sequence: CASSLTLNTEAFF. V is TRBV7-3 and J is TRBJ1-1. The CDR3 length is 13 residues. The germline gives CDR1 SGHTA, CDR2 FQGTGA.

This chain joins TRBV29-1 and TRBJ1-4; TCRdb reports TRBD1, a call that lacks DNA to check it against. Looked up from germline, CDR1 is SQVTM and CDR2 is ANQGSEA. The CDR3 extends over 13 amino acids. CDR3 protein: CSGIDRGSEKLFF. The full variable domain, with the rest looked up from reference TRBV29-1 and TRBJ1-4, is SAVISQKPSRDICQRGTSLTIQCQVDSQVTMMFWYRQQPGQSLTLIATANQGSEATYESGFVIDKFPISRPNLTFSTLTVSNMSPEDSSIYLCSGIDRGSEKLFFGSGTQLSVL.

The genes are TRBV6-1 and TRBJ1-1; TCRdb proposes TRBD1, but this gene call is untestable without DNA. The CDR3 is made up of 15 amino acids. The germline gives CDR1 MNHNS, CDR2 SASEGT. The CDR3 region is CASSEAKWGGTEAFF.

The V call is TRBV20-1, the J call TRBJ2-7; TCRdb gives TRBD1 as the D gene, but with no DNA this cannot be confirmed. The CDR3 is 17 residues long. CDR1 is DFQATT and CDR2 is SNEGSKA in the germline V gene (reference sequence). CDR3 residues: CSARDREAGEFSYEQYF.

The chain recombines TRBV29-1 with TRBJ2-7; with no DNA, the TCRdb D assignment of TRBD1 cannot be verified. Germline V gives CDR1 SQVTM, CDR2 ANQGSEA. There are 12 residues in the CDR3. CDR3 amino acids: CSVLGQSYEQYF.

This chain joins TRBV7-2 and TRBJ2-3; the D call from TCRdb, TRBD2, cannot be confirmed without DNA. Per germline, CDR1 SGHTA and CDR2 FQGNSA. This CDR3 region has 16 residues. The CDR3 here is CASSLGLAGSTDTQYF. The full variable domain, completed using reference TRBV7-2 and TRBJ2-3, is GAGVSQSPSNKVTEKGKDVELRCDPISGHTALYWYRQSLGQGLEFLIYFQGNSAPDKSGLPSDRFSAERTGGSVSTLTIQRTQQEDSAVYLCASSLGLAGSTDTQYFGPGTRLTVL.

The V and J genes are TRBV29-1 and TRBJ2-5. Germline assignment: CDR1 SQVTM and CDR2 ANQGSEA. The CDR3 runs 11 residues. CDR3 amino acids: CSVEREETQYF.

The chain employs TRBV7-8 and TRBJ1-4; TCRdb picks TRBD1, but there is no DNA to check that call. The length of the CDR3 is 17 residues. CDR1 and CDR2 from the germline V gene are SGHVS and FQNEAQ. CDR3 in amino acids: CASSTGTGGRRNEKLFF.

The J gene is TRBJ1-2, the V gene TRBV29-1. This CDR3 region has 15 residues. Germline V gene data show CDR1 as SQVTM and CDR2 as ANQGSEA. This CDR3 reads CSVEESSEEENGYTF. Full variable domain (remainder filled in from reference TRBV29-1 and TRBJ1-2): SAVISQKPSRDICQRGTSLTIQCQVDSQVTMMFWYRQQPGQSLTLIATANQGSEATYESGFVIDKFPISRPNLTFSTLTVSNMSPEDSSIYLCSVEESSEEENGYTFGSGTRLTVV.

The chain links TRBV3-1 to TRBJ2-2; the TCRdb call, TRBD2, lacks DNA for checking. This CDR3 has 18 amino acids. The germline gives CDR1 LGHDT, CDR2 YNNKEL (reference sequence). This CDR3 reads CATRSLAGDPINTGELFF.